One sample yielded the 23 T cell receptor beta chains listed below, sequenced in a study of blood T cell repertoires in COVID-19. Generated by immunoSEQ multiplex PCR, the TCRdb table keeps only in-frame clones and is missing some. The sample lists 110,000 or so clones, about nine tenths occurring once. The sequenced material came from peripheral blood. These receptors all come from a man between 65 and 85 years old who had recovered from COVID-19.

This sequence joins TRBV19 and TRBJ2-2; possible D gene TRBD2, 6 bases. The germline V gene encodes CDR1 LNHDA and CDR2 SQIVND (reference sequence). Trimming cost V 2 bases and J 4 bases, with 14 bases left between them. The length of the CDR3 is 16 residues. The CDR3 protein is CASSIFGRGSTGELFF. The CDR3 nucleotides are TGTGCCAGTAGTATATTCGGGAGAGGTAGCACCGGGGAGCTGTTTTTT.

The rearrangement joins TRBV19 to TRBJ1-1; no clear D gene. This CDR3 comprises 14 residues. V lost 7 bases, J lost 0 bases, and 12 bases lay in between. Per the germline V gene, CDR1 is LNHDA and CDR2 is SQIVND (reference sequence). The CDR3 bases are TGTGCCAGTAACCGGGGTAATATGAACACTGAAGCTTTCTTT. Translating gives CASNRGNMNTEAFF.

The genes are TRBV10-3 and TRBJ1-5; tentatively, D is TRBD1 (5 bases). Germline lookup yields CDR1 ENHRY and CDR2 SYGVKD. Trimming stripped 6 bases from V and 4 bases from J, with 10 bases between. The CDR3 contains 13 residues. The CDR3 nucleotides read TGTGCCATCAGCAGGGATACGAATCAGCCCCAGCATTTT. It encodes CAISRDTNQPQHF.

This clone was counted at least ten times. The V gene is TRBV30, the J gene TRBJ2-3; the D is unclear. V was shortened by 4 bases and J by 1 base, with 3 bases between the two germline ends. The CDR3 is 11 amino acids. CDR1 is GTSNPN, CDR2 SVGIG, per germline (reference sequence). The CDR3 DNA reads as TGTGCCTGGACAGGCACAGATACGCAGTATTTT. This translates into CAWTGTDTQYF.

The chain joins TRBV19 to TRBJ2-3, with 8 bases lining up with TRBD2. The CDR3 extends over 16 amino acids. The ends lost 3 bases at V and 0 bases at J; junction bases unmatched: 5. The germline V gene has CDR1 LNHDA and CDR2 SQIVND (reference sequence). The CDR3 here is CASSIFAGGSTDTQYF. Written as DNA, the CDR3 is TGTGCCAGTAGTATCTTCGCGGGGGGAAGCACAGATACGCAGTATTTT.

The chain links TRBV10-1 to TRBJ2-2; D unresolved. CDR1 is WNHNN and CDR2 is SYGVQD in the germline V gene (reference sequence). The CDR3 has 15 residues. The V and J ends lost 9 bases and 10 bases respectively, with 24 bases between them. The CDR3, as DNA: TGCGCCAGTGAACTCAGGTCAAATGGTAGTCAGGAGCTGTTTTTT. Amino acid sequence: CASELRSNGSQELFF.

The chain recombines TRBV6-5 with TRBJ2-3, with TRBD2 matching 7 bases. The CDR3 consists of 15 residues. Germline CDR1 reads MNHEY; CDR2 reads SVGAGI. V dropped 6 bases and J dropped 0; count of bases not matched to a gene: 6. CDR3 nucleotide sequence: TGTGCCAGCAGAGGAAGCGGGGCAAGCACAGATACGCAGTATTTT. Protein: CASRGSGASTDTQYF.

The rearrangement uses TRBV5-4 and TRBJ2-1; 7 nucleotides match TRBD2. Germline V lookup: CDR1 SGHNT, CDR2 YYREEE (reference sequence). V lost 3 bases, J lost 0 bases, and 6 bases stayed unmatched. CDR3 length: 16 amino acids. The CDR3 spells CASSWAGESSYNEQFF. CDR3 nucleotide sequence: TGTGCCAGCAGCTGGGCGGGAGAGAGCTCCTACAATGAGCAGTTCTTC.

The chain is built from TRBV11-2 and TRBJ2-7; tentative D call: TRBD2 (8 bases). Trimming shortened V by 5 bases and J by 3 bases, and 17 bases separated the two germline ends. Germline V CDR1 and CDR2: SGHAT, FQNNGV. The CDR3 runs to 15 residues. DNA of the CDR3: TGTGCCAGCAGCCATTTCGGGAGGGGGCACTACGAGCAGTACTTC. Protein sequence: CASSHFGRGHYEQYF.

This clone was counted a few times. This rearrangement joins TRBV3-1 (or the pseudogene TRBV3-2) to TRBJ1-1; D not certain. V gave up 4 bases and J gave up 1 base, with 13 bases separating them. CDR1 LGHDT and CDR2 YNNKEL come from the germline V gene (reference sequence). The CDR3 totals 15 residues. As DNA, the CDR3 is TGTGCCAGCAGCCCAAGTTTTCGGGGGAACACTGAAGCTTTCTTT. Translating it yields CASSPSFRGNTEAFF.

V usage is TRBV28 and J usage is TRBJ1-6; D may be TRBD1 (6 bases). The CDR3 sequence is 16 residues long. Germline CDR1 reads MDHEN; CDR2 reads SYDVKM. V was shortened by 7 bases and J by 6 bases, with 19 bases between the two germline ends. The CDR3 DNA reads TGTGCCAGCATGCAGGGGCAGGGTTTCTTTAATTCACCCCTCCACTTT. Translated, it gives CASMQGQGFFNSPLHF. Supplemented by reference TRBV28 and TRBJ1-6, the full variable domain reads DVKVTQSSRYLVKRTGEKVFLECVQDMDHENMFWYRQDPGLGLRLIYFSYDVKMKEKGDIPEGYSVSREKKERFSLILESASTNQTSMYLCASMQGQGFFNSPLHFGNGTRLTVT.

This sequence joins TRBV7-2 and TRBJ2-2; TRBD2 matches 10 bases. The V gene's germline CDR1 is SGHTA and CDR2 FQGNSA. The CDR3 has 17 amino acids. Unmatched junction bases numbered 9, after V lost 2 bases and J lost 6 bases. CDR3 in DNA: TGTGCCAGCAGCTTATTTGCTAGCGGGGGAGGGGCCGGGGAGCTGTTTTTT. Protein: CASSLFASGGGAGELFF.

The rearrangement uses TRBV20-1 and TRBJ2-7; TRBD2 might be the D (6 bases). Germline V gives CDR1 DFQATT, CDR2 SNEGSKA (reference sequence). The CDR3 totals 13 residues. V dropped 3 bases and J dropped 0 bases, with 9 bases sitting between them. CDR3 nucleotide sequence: TGCAGTGCTAGTCCGGGGGACTCCTACGAGCAGTACTTC. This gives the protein CSASPGDSYEQYF.

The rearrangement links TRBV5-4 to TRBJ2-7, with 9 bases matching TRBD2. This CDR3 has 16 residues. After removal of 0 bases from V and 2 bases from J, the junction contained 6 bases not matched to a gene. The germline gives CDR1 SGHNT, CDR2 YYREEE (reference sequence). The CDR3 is CASSLGASGVPYEQYF. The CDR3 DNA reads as TGTGCCAGCAGCTTGGGGGCTAGCGGGGTTCCCTACGAGCAGTACTTC.

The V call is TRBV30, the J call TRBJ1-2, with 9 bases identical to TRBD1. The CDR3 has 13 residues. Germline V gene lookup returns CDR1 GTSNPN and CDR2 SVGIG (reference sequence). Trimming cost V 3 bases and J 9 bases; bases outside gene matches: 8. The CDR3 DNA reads TGTGCCTGGAGCGCGGACAGGGGTATACGCTACACCTTC. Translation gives CAWSADRGIRYTF.

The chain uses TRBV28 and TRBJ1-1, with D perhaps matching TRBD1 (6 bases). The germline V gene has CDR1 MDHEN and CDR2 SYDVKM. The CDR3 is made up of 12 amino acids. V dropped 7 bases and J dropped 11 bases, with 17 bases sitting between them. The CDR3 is CASTEGGFNAFF. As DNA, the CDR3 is TGTGCCAGCACAGAAGGGGGATTTAACGCTTTCTTT.

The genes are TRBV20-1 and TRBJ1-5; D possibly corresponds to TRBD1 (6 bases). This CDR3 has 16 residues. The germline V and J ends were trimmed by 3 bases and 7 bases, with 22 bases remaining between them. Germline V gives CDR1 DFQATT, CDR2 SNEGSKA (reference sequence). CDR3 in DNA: TGCAGTGCTAGTCCCTTAGGGGTGGGGACACAGCAGCCCCAGCATTTT. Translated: CSASPLGVGTQQPQHF.

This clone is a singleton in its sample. The CDR3, as DNA: TGTGCCAGCAGTTTGACAGTCGGTTGGGACACCGGGGAGCTGTTTTTT. As protein: CASSLTVGWDTGELFF. The chain links TRBV28 to TRBJ2-2, with a possible D match to TRBD1 (5 bases). Germline CDR1 reads MDHEN; CDR2 reads SYDVKM. Trimming shortened V by 3 bases and J by 3 bases, and 14 bases separated the two germline ends. The length of the CDR3 is 16 residues.

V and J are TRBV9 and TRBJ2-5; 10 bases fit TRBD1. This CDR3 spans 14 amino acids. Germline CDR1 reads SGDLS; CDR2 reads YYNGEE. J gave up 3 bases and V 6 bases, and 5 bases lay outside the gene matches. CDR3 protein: CASTPTGGEETQYF. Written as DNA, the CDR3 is TGTGCCAGCACCCCGACAGGGGGCGAAGAGACCCAGTACTTC.

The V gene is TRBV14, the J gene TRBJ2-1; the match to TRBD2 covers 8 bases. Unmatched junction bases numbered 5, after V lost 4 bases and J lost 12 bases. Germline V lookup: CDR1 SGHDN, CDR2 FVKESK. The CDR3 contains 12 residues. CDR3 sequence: CASSLGRGGQFF. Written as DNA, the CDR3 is TGTGCCAGCAGCCTCGGGAGGGGAGGGCAGTTCTTC.

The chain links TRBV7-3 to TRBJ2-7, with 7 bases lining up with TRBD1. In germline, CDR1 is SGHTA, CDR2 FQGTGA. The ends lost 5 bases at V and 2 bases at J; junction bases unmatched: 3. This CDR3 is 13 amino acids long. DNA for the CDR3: TGTGCCAGCAGCCCTAGGGGGCCCTACGAGCAGTACTTC. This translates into CASSPRGPYEQYF.

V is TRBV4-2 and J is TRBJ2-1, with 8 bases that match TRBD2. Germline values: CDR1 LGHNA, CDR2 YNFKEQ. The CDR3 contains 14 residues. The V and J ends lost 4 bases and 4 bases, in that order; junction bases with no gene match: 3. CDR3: CASSRSGTYNEQFF. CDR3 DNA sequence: TGTGCCAGCAGCCGTAGCGGGACGTACAATGAGCAGTTCTTC.

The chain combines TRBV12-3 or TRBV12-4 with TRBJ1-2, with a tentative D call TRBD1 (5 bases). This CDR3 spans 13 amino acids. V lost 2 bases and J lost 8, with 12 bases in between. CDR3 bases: TGTGCCAGCAGTTTAAGGGCAGGGTTCGGCTACACCTTC. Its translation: CASSLRAGFGYTF.